The count of the clone carrying this T cell receptor beta chain is one. Original methodology: Reference gene primers were amplified, and this amplification served to estimate nucleated cell counts. Only in-frame clones appear in the TCRdb table, and some are missing; sequencing was by immunoSEQ multiplex PCR. D and trimming come from the DNA, and the V and J calls and clone size come from that table. The sample shows 150,000 or so clones, 84% of them seen only once. The source of the sample is a study of blood T cell repertoires in COVID-19. Study-level background: Samples of COVID-19 (acute and convalescent) were obtained from the United States, Italy and Spain. T cells, B-cell-depleted T cells, or PBMCs supplied cDNA or gDNA.

J was trimmed by 6 bases and V by 0 bases; bases with no gene match: 6. CDR1 is GTSNPN and CDR2 is SVGIG in the germline V gene (reference sequence). The CDR3 has 15 amino acids. The chain combines TRBV30 with TRBJ1-5; 9 bases are shared with TRBD1. The TCR originated in a man younger than 30 with active or convalescent COVID-19. Specimen: peripheral blood. In DNA, the CDR3 is TGTGCCTGGAGTGTCTTGGGACAGGGAAGTCAGCCCCAGCATTTT. The encoded protein is CAWSVLGQGSQPQHF.